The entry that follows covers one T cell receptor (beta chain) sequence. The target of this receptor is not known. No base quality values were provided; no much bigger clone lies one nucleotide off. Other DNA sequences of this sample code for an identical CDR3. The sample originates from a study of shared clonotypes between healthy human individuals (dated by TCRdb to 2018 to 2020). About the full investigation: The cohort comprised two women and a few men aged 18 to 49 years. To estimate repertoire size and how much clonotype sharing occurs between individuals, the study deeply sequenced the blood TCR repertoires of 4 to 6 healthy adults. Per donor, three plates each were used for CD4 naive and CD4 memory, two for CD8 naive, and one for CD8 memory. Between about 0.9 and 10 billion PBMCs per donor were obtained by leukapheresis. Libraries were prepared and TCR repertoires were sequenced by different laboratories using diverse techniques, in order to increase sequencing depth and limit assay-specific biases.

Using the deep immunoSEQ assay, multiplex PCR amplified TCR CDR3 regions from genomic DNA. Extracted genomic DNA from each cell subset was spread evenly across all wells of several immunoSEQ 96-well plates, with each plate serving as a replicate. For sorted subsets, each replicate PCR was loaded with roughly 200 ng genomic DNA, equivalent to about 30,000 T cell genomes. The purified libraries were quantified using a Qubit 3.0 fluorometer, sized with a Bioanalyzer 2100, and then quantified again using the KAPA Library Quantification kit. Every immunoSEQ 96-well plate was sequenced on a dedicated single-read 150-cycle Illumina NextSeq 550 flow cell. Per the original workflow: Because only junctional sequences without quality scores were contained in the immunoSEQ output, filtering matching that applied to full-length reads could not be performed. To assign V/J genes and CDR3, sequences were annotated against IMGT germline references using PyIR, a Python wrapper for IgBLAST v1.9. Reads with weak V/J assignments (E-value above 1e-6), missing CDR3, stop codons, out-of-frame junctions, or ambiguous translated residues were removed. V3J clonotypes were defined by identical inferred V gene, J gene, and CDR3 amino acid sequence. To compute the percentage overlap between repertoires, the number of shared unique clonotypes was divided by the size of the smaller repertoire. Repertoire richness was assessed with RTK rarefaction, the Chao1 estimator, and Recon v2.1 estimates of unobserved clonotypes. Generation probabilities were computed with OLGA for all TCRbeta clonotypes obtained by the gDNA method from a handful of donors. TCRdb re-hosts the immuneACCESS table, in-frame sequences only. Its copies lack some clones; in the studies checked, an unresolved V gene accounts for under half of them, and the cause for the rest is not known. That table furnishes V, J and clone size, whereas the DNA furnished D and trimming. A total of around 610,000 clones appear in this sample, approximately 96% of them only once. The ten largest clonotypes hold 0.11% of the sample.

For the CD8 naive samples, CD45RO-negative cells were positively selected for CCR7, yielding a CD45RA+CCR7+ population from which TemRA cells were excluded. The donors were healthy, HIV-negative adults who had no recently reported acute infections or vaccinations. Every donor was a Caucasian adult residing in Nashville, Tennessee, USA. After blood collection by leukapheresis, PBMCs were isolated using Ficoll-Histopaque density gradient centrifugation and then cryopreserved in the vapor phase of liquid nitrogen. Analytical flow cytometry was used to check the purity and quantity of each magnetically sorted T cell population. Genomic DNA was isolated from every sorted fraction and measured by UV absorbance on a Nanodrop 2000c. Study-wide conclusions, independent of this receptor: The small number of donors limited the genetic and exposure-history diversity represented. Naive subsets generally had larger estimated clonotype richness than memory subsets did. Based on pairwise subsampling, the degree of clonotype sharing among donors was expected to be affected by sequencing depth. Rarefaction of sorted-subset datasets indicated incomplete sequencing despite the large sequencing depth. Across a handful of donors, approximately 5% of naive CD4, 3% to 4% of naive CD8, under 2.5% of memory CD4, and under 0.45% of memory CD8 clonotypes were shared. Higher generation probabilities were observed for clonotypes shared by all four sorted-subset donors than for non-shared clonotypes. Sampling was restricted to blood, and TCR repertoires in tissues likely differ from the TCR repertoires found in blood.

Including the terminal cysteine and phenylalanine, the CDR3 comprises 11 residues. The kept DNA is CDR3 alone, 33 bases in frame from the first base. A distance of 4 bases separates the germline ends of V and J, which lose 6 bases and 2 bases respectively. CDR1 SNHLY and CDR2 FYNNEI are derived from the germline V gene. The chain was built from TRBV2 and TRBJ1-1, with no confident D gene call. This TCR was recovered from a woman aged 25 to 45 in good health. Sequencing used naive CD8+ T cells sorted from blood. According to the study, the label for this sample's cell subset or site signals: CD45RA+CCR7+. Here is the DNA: TGTGCCAGCAGAGGCAACACTGAAGCTTTCTTT. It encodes CASRGNTEAFF.